This entry lists 11 T cell receptor beta chains sequenced from one sample in a study of blood T cell repertoires in COVID-19. TCRdb's table, derived via immunoSEQ multiplex PCR, lists solely in-frame clones and lacks some. In the table there are over 50,000 clones, approximately 80% of which are singletons. Sequenced material: PBMCs or T cells enriched from blood (not recorded which). The receptors stem from a woman aged 40 to 55 with acute COVID-19.

This rearrangement joins TRBV11-1 to TRBJ2-1, with a weak D call TRBD2 (7 bases). Germline CDR1 reads SGHAT; CDR2 reads FQDESV (reference sequence). The CDR3 runs to 14 residues. Trimming took off 1 base at V and 15 bases at J, with 19 bases between the two ends. CDR3 DNA: TGTGCCAGCAGCTTAGGGACTAGTCAGGGGAAGGCGTTCTTC. As protein: CASSLGTSQGKAFF.

This chain connects TRBV7-9 to TRBJ2-3, with TRBD2 matching 11 bases. V lost 2 bases, J lost 4 bases, and 8 bases stayed unmatched. The CDR3 consists of 17 residues. Looked up from germline, CDR1 is SEHNR and CDR2 is FQNEAQ (reference sequence). The DNA for the CDR3 is TGTGCCAGCAGCTTACAGACTAGCGGGGTTAGGGCAGATACGCAGTATTTT. Translating it yields CASSLQTSGVRADTQYF.

V is TRBV11-1 and J is TRBJ1-1, with D possibly being TRBD1 (5 bases). This CDR3 region has 14 residues. Trimming took 2 bases from V and 6 from J, leaving 13 bases between them. Germline lookup yields CDR1 SGHAT and CDR2 FQDESV (reference sequence). CDR3: CASSLRGLAPEAFF. The CDR3 coding sequence is TGTGCCAGCAGCTTAAGGGGACTAGCCCCTGAAGCTTTCTTT.

The chain recombines TRBV6-5 with TRBJ1-5; D unclear. With 0 bases removed from V and 6 bases from J, the gap between germline ends came to 6 bases. The CDR3 runs to 13 residues. CDR1 is MNHEY, CDR2 SVGAGI, per germline. CDR3 in DNA: TGTGCCAGCAGTTACTCGGACTTTCAGCCCCAGCATTTT. This encodes CASSYSDFQPQHF.

The sample holds one count of this clone. The V call is TRBV10-1, the J call TRBJ2-1; 14 nucleotides agree with TRBD2. Germline assignment: CDR1 WNHNN and CDR2 SYGVQD (reference sequence). Losses at the gene ends were 10 bases for V and 3 bases for J; bases not matched to a gene: 11. The length of the CDR3 is 17 residues. CDR3 protein: CATETSGRALDYNEQFF. CDR3 sequence (DNA): TGCGCCACCGAGACTAGCGGGAGGGCCCTCGACTACAATGAGCAGTTCTTC.

The rearrangement uses TRBV5-4 and TRBJ2-5; 8 positions match TRBD2. Trimming at V came to 7 bases and at J to 4 bases, leaving 12 bases not matched to a gene. The length of the CDR3 is 15 residues. In germline, CDR1 is SGHNT, CDR2 YYREEE (reference sequence). CDR3 sequence reads: CASRVIGSGGETQYF. Written as DNA, the CDR3 is TGTGCCAGCCGTGTGATAGGGAGCGGGGGAGAGACCCAGTACTTC.

The CDR3 protein is CASSLVTDYEQYF. CDR3 nucleotide sequence: TGCGCCAGCAGCTTGGTAACAGACTACGAGCAGTACTTC. The chain combines TRBV5-1 with TRBJ2-7; D gene unclear. The germline gives CDR1 SGHRS, CDR2 YFSETQ. CDR3 size: 13 residues. V was pared by 0 bases and J by 3 bases, with 7 bases between.

V and J are TRBV28 and TRBJ2-7; D ambiguous. CDR3 size: 14 residues. Trimming took 7 bases from V and 5 from J, leaving 18 bases between them. In germline, CDR1 is MDHEN, CDR2 SYDVKM. CDR3 region: CASNTPGTADEQYV. The CDR3 bases are TGTGCCAGCAACACCCCCGGTACAGCCGACGAGCAGTACGTC.

The V and J genes are TRBV18 and TRBJ2-3; TRBD1 matches 7 bases. V lost 3 bases, J lost 2 bases, and 5 bases stayed unmatched. The length of the CDR3 is 15 residues. From germline, CDR1 is KGHSH and CDR2 LQKENI. The CDR3, as DNA: TGTGCCAGCTCACCCGACAGGGATCTCACAGATACGCAGTATTTT. This translates into CASSPDRDLTDTQYF. The full variable domain, rest sourced from reference TRBV18 and TRBJ2-3, is NAGVMQNPRHLVRRRGQEARLRCSPMKGHSHVYWYRQLPEEGLKFMVYLQKENIIDESGMPKERFSAEFPKEGPSILRIQQVVRGDSAAYFCASSPDRDLTDTQYFGPGTRLTVL.

The chain carries TRBV19 and TRBJ1-5; D remains ambiguous. Germline V gene sequence: CDR1 LNHDA, CDR2 SQIVND (reference sequence). Trimming removed 0 bases at V and 4 bases at J, with 10 bases between. The CDR3 covers 15 residues. Here the CDR3 reads CASSIERVWNQPQHF. CDR3 in DNA: TGTGCCAGTAGTATAGAGAGGGTTTGGAATCAGCCCCAGCATTTT. Combining the CDR3 with reference TRBV19 and TRBJ1-5 gives the whole variable domain DGGITQSPKYLFRKEGQNVTLSCEQNLNHDAMYWYRQDPGQGLRLIYYSQIVNDFQKGDIAEGYSVSREKKESFPLTVTSAQKNPTAFYLCASSIERVWNQPQHFGDGTRLSIL.

The V and J genes are TRBV19 and TRBJ2-2; D is unclear. Trimming stripped 8 bases from V and 2 bases from J, with 15 bases between. The germline V gene encodes CDR1 LNHDA and CDR2 SQIVND (reference sequence). This CDR3 comprises 15 residues. CDR3 sequence reads: CASSPGNLNTGELFF. The CDR3 bases are TGTGCCAGTTCTCCGGGTAACCTTAACACCGGGGAGCTGTTTTTT. Combining the CDR3 with reference TRBV19 and TRBJ2-2 gives the whole variable domain DGGITQSPKYLFRKEGQNVTLSCEQNLNHDAMYWYRQDPGQGLRLIYYSQIVNDFQKGDIAEGYSVSREKKESFPLTVTSAQKNPTAFYLCASSPGNLNTGELFFGEGSRLTVL.